What follows describes a single T cell receptor (beta chain). These data are taken from a study of control samples from healthy donors and cancer patients. The repertoire was sequenced with immunoSEQ multiplex PCR; TCRdb's copy has only in-frame clones and lacks some. The sample carries 75,000 to 90,000 clones, 75% to 90% recorded once. Trimming pared 0 bases from V and 4 bases from J, leaving 10 bases between. The germline V gene encodes CDR1 SGHTS and CDR2 YDEGEE. CDR3 length: 14 residues. The chain joins TRBV5-8 to TRBJ1-2; D gene unclear. The TCR comes from a woman aged 45 to 65 with colorectal cancer. Sequences were obtained from PBMCs. This CDR3 reads CASSLAPDRYGYTF. CDR3 nucleotide sequence: TGTGCCAGCAGCTTGGCACCAGACCGCTATGGCTACACCTTC.